These 23 T cell receptor beta chains originate from one sample sequenced in a study of blood T cell repertoires in COVID-19. Assay used: immunoSEQ multiplex PCR; TCRdb lists only in-frame clones, some missing. The sample has a few hundred thousand clones; roughly 82% are singletons. Material: peripheral blood. These receptor sequences come from a man between 50 and 59 years old with active or convalescent COVID-19.

In this sample, this clone is medium-sized (0.01 to 0.1%). The genes are TRBV6-5 and TRBJ1-2, with D possibly being TRBD1 (6 bases). CDR1 and CDR2 (germline): MNHEY, SVGAGI. This CDR3 has 13 residues. With 6 bases removed from V and 4 bases from J, the gap between germline ends came to 12 bases. The CDR3 here is CASSPGAGYGYTF. In DNA form, the CDR3 reads TGTGCCAGCAGCCCAGGGGCAGGCTATGGCTACACCTTC.

J is TRBJ2-1 and V is TRBV2; tentative D call: TRBD2 (6 bases). Trimming removed 5 bases from V and 3 bases from J, with 11 bases in between. CDR3 length: 14 amino acids. Germline CDR1 reads SNHLY; CDR2 reads FYNNEI. In DNA, the CDR3 is TGTGCCAGCAGTCAAACGGGACTCTACAATGAGCAGTTCTTC. It codes for CASSQTGLYNEQFF.

The V and J genes are TRBV7-9 and TRBJ2-2, with 7 bases identical to TRBD1. J was trimmed by 1 base and V by 5 bases; bases with no gene match: 1. The germline V gene encodes CDR1 SEHNR and CDR2 FQNEAQ (reference sequence). The CDR3 is 14 amino acids. CDR3 nucleotides: TGTGCCAGCAGCAGGACAGGGAACACCGGGGAGCTGTTTTTT. The encoded protein is CASSRTGNTGELFF.

V gene TRBV4-1 combines with J gene TRBJ2-1, with D possibly TRBD2 on 5 matching bases. This CDR3 is 13 amino acids long. V dropped 2 bases and J dropped 7 bases, with 9 bases sitting between them. Germline V CDR1 and CDR2: MGHRA, YSYEKL. CDR3 region: CASSQRLKNEQFF. Written as DNA, the CDR3 is TGCGCCAGCAGCCAAAGACTAAAAAATGAGCAGTTCTTC.

The chain combines TRBV5-1 with TRBJ1-2; D is undetermined. V was clipped by 8 bases and J by 3 bases, with 14 bases between them. This CDR3 contains 13 residues. Germline V gene sequence: CDR1 SGHRS, CDR2 YFSETQ. CDR3 loop: CASGLGDYYGYTF. The CDR3, as DNA: TGCGCCAGTGGGTTAGGAGATTACTATGGCTACACCTTC.

V is TRBV10-3 and J is TRBJ2-7, with D perhaps TRBD1 (6 bases). Trimming shortened V by 3 bases and J by 5 bases, and 20 bases separated the two germline ends. Looked up from germline, CDR1 is ENHRY and CDR2 is SYGVKD. The CDR3 has 16 amino acids. Here the CDR3 DNA reads TGTGCCATCAGTGACAGGGGAGTGGAGAAGGGAGACGAGCAGTACGTC. This codes for CAISDRGVEKGDEQYV.

This clone was seen once. CDR3 DNA sequence: TGTGCCAGCAGTTATGTCTTAGGGGGACAGCCCCAGCATTTT. The encoded protein is CASSYVLGGQPQHF. The chain carries TRBV6-6 and TRBJ1-5; possibly TRBD1 for D (6 bases). Trimming took off 3 bases at V and 7 bases at J, with 13 bases between the two ends. The CDR3 is 14 residues long. Germline values: CDR1 MNHNY, CDR2 SVGAGI (reference sequence).

The chain employs TRBV5-3 and TRBJ2-7; 7 nucleotides agree with TRBD1. TRBV5-3 is known as an ORF, though its function is uncertain. After removal of 4 bases from V and 2 bases from J, the junction contained 6 bases not matched to a gene. This CDR3 is 14 amino acids long. The CDR3, as DNA: TGTGCCAGAAGCCCGGGACAGCCAACCTACGAGCAGTACTTC. Translation: CARSPGQPTYEQYF.

V usage is TRBV10-3 and J usage is TRBJ1-2; 9 bases agree with TRBD1. CDR3 length: 13 amino acids. Unmatched junction bases numbered 8, after V lost 11 bases and J lost 4 bases. CDR1 and CDR2 (germline): ENHRY, SYGVKD. The CDR3 sequence: CAATGTGTYGYTF. The CDR3 nucleotides read TGTGCCGCCACCGGGACAGGGACCTATGGCTACACCTTC.

The V gene is TRBV7-2, the J gene TRBJ2-7; unclear D gene. The CDR3 sequence is 14 residues long. Germline V gene data show CDR1 as SGHTA and CDR2 as FQGNSA. V shed 5 bases and J shed 3 bases, with 14 bases lying between them. Written as DNA, the CDR3 is TGTGCCAGCAGCCCAAGCCACTGGAGCTACGAGCAGTACTTC. Its protein is CASSPSHWSYEQYF.

This clone was seen once. This chain connects TRBV7-3 to TRBJ1-2, with D perhaps matching TRBD1 (5 bases). This CDR3 has 14 residues. V was trimmed by 5 bases and J by 2 bases, leaving 12 bases between them. CDR1 is SGHTA, CDR2 FQGTGA, per germline. The CDR3 here is CASSPDRGNYGYTF. CDR3 sequence (DNA): TGTGCCAGCAGCCCGGACCGGGGGAACTATGGCTACACCTTC.

This rearrangement joins TRBV2 to TRBJ2-5; 7 bases are a match to TRBD1. The CDR3 totals 12 residues. With 7 bases clipped from V and 2 bases from J, the junction kept 1 base outside the gene matches. Germline CDR1 SNHLY, CDR2 FYNNEI. CDR3 coding DNA: TGTGCCAGCAAACAGGGGCAAGAGACCCAGTACTTC. Protein: CASKQGQETQYF.

This clone was found many times. V is TRBV30 and J is TRBJ2-7, with D possibly TRBD1 on 6 matching bases. The CDR3 length is 15 residues. In germline, CDR1 is GTSNPN, CDR2 SVGIG (reference sequence). V lost 0 bases to trimming and J lost 8 bases, with 20 bases between them. As DNA, the CDR3 is TGTGCCTGGAGTGTTAAGATTAGGACAGCCTCCCAGCAGTACTTC. It specifies CAWSVKIRTASQQYF.

CDR3 region: CASSKVGGVPYEQYF. The DNA for the CDR3 is TGTGCCAGCAGCAAAGTAGGCGGGGTCCCCTACGAGCAGTACTTC. The chain links TRBV21-1 to TRBJ2-7; the D call TRBD2 from the table was never checked on the DNA. TRBV21-1 is deemed a pseudogene. The CDR3 sequence is 15 residues long.

This chain links TRBV2 with TRBJ1-5, with a tentative D call TRBD1 (6 bases). The CDR3 has 13 amino acids. The V gene's germline CDR1 is SNHLY and CDR2 FYNNEI. V dropped 6 bases and J dropped 7 bases, with 13 bases sitting between them. The CDR3 sequence is CASSQSGAQPQHF. DNA for the CDR3: TGTGCCAGCAGCCAATCAGGGGCCCAGCCCCAGCATTTT. Based on the CDR3 plus reference TRBV2 and TRBJ1-5, the full variable domain is EPEVTQTPSHQVTQMGQEVILRCVPISNHLYFYWYRQILGQKVEFLVSFYNNEISEKSEIFDDQFSVERPDGSNFTLKIRSTKLEDSAMYFCASSQSGAQPQHFGDGTRLSIL.

The gene calls are TRBV28 and TRBJ1-3; D not resolved. Germline CDR1 MDHEN, CDR2 SYDVKM. V gave up 3 bases and J gave up 8 bases, with 11 bases separating them. CDR3 length: 13 amino acids. The CDR3 coding sequence is TGTGCCAGCAGTTTTAGGGCGAGGGACACCATATATTTT. It encodes CASSFRARDTIYF.

The chain combines TRBV5-5 with TRBJ1-1; 7 bases are a match to TRBD1. The CDR3 spans 17 residues. Germline-derived CDR1 and CDR2 are SGHKS and YYEKEE (reference sequence). V shed 4 bases and J 1 base; nucleotides not matched to a gene: 13. CDR3 nucleotides: TGTGCCAGCAGCACCGACACGCTCGAGGGGGCGAACACTGAAGCTTTCTTT. It codes for CASSTDTLEGANTEAFF. Full variable domain (remainder filled in from reference TRBV5-5 and TRBJ1-1): DAGVTQSPTHLIKTRGQQVTLRCSPISGHKSVSWYQQVLGQGPQFIFQYYEKEERGRGNFPDRFSARQFPNYSSELNVNALLLGDSALYLCASSTDTLEGANTEAFFGQGTRLTVV.

The rearrangement uses TRBV28 and TRBJ1-5, with a possible D match to TRBD1 (6 bases). V was trimmed by 7 bases and J by 0 bases, leaving 13 bases between them. CDR1 MDHEN and CDR2 SYDVKM come from the germline V gene. CDR3 length: 15 amino acids. CDR3 coding DNA: TGTGCCAGCACCCCCCGGGACAATAGCAATCAGCCCCAGCATTTT. It translates to CASTPRDNSNQPQHF.

The CDR3 loop reads CASSSQGLGNQPQHF. Written as DNA, the CDR3 is TGCGCCAGCAGCTCACAGGGGTTGGGCAATCAGCCCCAGCATTTT. The rearrangement links TRBV4-1 to TRBJ1-5; 7 bases are shared with TRBD1. V lost 5 bases, J lost 2 bases, and 6 bases stayed unmatched. CDR3 length: 15 residues. Germline loops: CDR1 MGHRA, CDR2 YSYEKL.

The chain carries TRBV5-4 and TRBJ2-3; D unresolved. Germline lookup yields CDR1 SGHNT and CDR2 YYREEE (reference sequence). This CDR3 comprises 13 residues. The V end lost 1 base, the J end lost 3 bases, and 6 bases lay between the germline ends. CDR3 region: CASSLILTDTQYF. The CDR3 coding sequence is TGTGCCAGCAGCTTGATCTTAACAGATACGCAGTATTTT.

The chain has TRBV6-1 and TRBJ2-5; D is perhaps TRBD1 (5 bases). V lost 2 bases to trimming and J lost 7 bases, with 11 bases between them. The germline CDR1 and CDR2 sequences are MNHNS and SASEGT. The CDR3 spans 13 residues. The CDR3 sequence is CASSEQTEGTQYF. The DNA for the CDR3 is TGTGCCAGCAGTGAACAGACAGAAGGGACCCAGTACTTC.

The chain uses TRBV6-5 and TRBJ2-5; 12 bases align to TRBD2. This CDR3 region has 15 residues. V lost 9 bases, J lost 3 bases, and 8 bases stayed unmatched. Germline values: CDR1 MNHEY, CDR2 SVGAGI. Here the CDR3 DNA reads TGTGCCAGTAGTCCTAGCGGGGGGGTAAAAGAGACCCAGTACTTC. It specifies CASSPSGGVKETQYF.

The rearrangement links TRBV10-3 to TRBJ2-3; TRBD2 aligns across 11 bases. This CDR3 is 14 amino acids long. V trimming: 11 bases; J trimming: 7 bases; junction bases outside the gene matches: 11. From germline, CDR1 is ENHRY and CDR2 SYGVKD. The CDR3 coding sequence is TGTGCCTTTTCTAGCGGGGGGCTGGGGAATACGCAGTATTTT. It specifies CAFSSGGLGNTQYF.